The entry that follows covers one TCR beta chain sequence. The data derive from a study of blood T cell repertoires in COVID-19. Study-wide context: Sites across the United States, Italy and Spain contributed samples from acute and convalescent COVID-19.

CDR3 length: 14 amino acids. V gave up 4 bases and J gave up 4 bases, with 13 bases separating them. The germline gives CDR1 MGHRA, CDR2 YSYEKL. Across 20 to 25 US areas, participants ranged in age from roughly 18 to 95 years. In assigning cohorts, the study relied on participant-reported clinical history. Assay used: immunoSEQ multiplex PCR; TCRdb lists only in-frame clones, some missing. The profile shows under 300,000 clones, around 88% of them singletons. The V call is TRBV4-1, the J call TRBJ1-1; D gene ambiguous. Sequencing was performed on PBMCs or T cells enriched from blood (not recorded which). This sequence originates from a middle-aged man who had recovered from COVID-19. CDR3: CASSLLIGSTEAFF. The CDR3 DNA sequence: TGCGCCAGCAGCCTCTTGATCGGGTCCACTGAAGCTTTCTTT.